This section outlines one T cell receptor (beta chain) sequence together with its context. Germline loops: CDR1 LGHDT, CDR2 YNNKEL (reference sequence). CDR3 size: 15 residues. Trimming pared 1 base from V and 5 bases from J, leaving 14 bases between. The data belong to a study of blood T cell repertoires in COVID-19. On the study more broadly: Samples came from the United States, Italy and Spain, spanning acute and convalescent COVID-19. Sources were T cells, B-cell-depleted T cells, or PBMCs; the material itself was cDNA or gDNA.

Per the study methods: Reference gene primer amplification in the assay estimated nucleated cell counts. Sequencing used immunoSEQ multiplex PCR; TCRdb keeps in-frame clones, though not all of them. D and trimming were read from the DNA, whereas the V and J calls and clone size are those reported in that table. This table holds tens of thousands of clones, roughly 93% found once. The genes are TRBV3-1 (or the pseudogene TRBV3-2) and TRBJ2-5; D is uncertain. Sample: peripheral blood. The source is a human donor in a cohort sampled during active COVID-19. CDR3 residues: CASSQVRVSLETQYF. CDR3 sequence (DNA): TGTGCCAGCAGCCAAGTTCGGGTTTCGTTGGAGACCCAGTACTTC.